Below, 29 T cell receptor beta chains from the same sample are listed, as sequenced in a study of blood T cell repertoires in COVID-19. Measured with immunoSEQ multiplex PCR; TCRdb has only the in-frame clones, and not every one. The table lists some 200,000 clones, about 88% of them singletons. The sequencing input was peripheral blood. The receptor set was obtained from a man between 50 and 59 years old who had recovered from COVID-19.

The DNA of the CDR3 is TGTGCCAGTAGTATAGATTACGGCGTGGCGGGACAGGGGCGGCATGGCTACACCTTC. Translated, it gives CASSIDYGVAGQGRHGYTF. The gene calls are TRBV19 and TRBJ1-2; TRBD1 aligns across 10 bases. Germline V gives CDR1 LNHDA, CDR2 SQIVND (reference sequence). The junction had 16 bases not matched to a gene; V was cut back by 0 bases and J by 6 bases. There are 19 residues in the CDR3.

The CDR3 is CASTSTSGSRETQYF. In DNA, the CDR3 is TGTGCCAGCACCTCGACTAGCGGGAGTAGAGAGACCCAGTACTTC. The chain recombines TRBV27 with TRBJ2-5; 12 bases match TRBD2. This CDR3 has 15 amino acids. Trimming cost V 7 bases and J 4 bases; bases outside gene matches: 7. The germline gives CDR1 MNHEY, CDR2 SMNVEV (reference sequence).

The J gene is TRBJ2-5, the V gene TRBV20-1; D remains unclear. The germline V gene has CDR1 DFQATT and CDR2 SNEGSKA (reference sequence). The CDR3 has 11 residues. The ends were cut back, 6 bases at V and 5 bases at J, with 10 bases in the middle. The CDR3 bases are TGCAGTGCCGACCTGAGGGAGACCCAGTACTTC. Translating it yields CSADLRETQYF.

This clone was picked up a small number of times. V is TRBV29-1 and J is TRBJ2-5, with D perhaps TRBD1 (5 bases). Germline assignment: CDR1 SQVTM and CDR2 ANQGSEA. The CDR3 contains 12 residues. Trimming cost V 3 bases and J 5 bases, with 10 bases left between them. This CDR3 is CSVDRARETQYF. CDR3 nucleotides: TGCAGCGTTGACAGGGCCCGGGAGACCCAGTACTTC.

The rearrangement uses TRBV25-1 and TRBJ2-2, with 14 bases matching TRBD2. J was trimmed by 7 bases and V by 5 bases; bases with no gene match: 6. Per germline, CDR1 MGHDK and CDR2 SYGVNS. The CDR3 totals 16 residues. CDR3 sequence reads: CASSRGLAGVGGELFF. In nucleotides, the CDR3 is TGTGCCAGCAGTCGGGGACTAGCGGGAGTTGGCGGGGAGCTGTTTTTT.

The chain combines TRBV5-4 with TRBJ1-2; TRBD1 aligns across 9 bases. Germline values: CDR1 SGHNT, CDR2 YYREEE (reference sequence). The CDR3 runs to 18 residues. V lost 4 bases and J lost 0; bases outside the gene matches: 13. The CDR3 nucleotides read TGTGCCAGCAGCCAGGGGTTCGGGACAGGGCTAGCTAACTATGGCTACACCTTC. Protein: CASSQGFGTGLANYGYTF.

The chain carries TRBV15 and TRBJ1-1, with TRBD1 matching over 12 bases. V shed 1 base, J shed 5 bases, and the junction held 11 bases outside the gene matches. Germline V gives CDR1 LNHNV, CDR2 YYDKDF (reference sequence). This CDR3 region has 18 residues. CDR3 amino acids: CATSRGPGTGGARTEAFF. CDR3 sequence (DNA): TGTGCCACCAGCAGAGGGCCCGGGACAGGGGGCGCGAGGACTGAAGCTTTCTTT.

The chain has TRBV29-1 and TRBJ2-1; TRBD1 matches 7 bases. The germline V gene has CDR1 SQVTM and CDR2 ANQGSEA. The length of the CDR3 is 14 residues. Trimming at V came to 6 bases and at J to 6 bases, leaving 11 bases not matched to a gene. For the CDR3, the DNA is TGCAGCGTGGCAAAAATGGCAGGGGGCAATGAGCAGTTCTTC. It specifies CSVAKMAGGNEQFF.

The chain recombines TRBV6-5 with TRBJ2-5; TRBD1 matches at 9 bases. Germline values: CDR1 MNHEY, CDR2 SVGAGI. The CDR3 runs 15 residues. The junction had 7 bases not matched to a gene; V was cut back by 4 bases and J by 4 bases. The DNA of the CDR3 is TGTGCCAGCAGTTTCCAGACAGGGGGGGGAGAGACCCAGTACTTC. Its protein product is CASSFQTGGGETQYF.

The chain carries TRBV29-1 and TRBJ1-1; 7 bases are shared with TRBD1. The ends lost 4 bases at V and 5 bases at J; junction bases unmatched: 7. The germline V gene has CDR1 SQVTM and CDR2 ANQGSEA. The CDR3 covers 13 residues. The CDR3 sequence is CSVGGQRATEAFF. The DNA of the CDR3 is TGCAGCGTTGGGGGACAGAGGGCGACTGAAGCTTTCTTT.

This clone was detected once. The chain couples TRBV6-5 to TRBJ1-1; the match to TRBD1 covers 7 bases. V was clipped by 6 bases and J by 2 bases; unmatched bases: 3. The CDR3 extends over 13 amino acids. Looked up from germline, CDR1 is MNHEY and CDR2 is SVGAGI. Here the CDR3 DNA reads TGTGCCAGCAGAAGACAGGGAAACACTGAAGCTTTCTTT. The encoded protein is CASRRQGNTEAFF.

This sequence joins TRBV27 and TRBJ1-5; D gene uncertain. The germline V gene has CDR1 MNHEY and CDR2 SMNVEV (reference sequence). V lost 2 bases and J 5 bases, leaving 13 bases between the germline ends. This CDR3 comprises 15 residues. The CDR3 coding sequence is TGTGCCAGCAGTTTAGGATCGGGGATTGATCAGCCCCAGCATTTT. Amino acid sequence: CASSLGSGIDQPQHF.

The CDR3 coding sequence is TGTGCCAGCAGCCAAGGGTCAGCGGGAGTCTACGAGCAGTACTTC. This gives the protein CASSQGSAGVYEQYF. The rearrangement uses TRBV14 and TRBJ2-7; 8 positions match TRBD2. Germline V gene sequence: CDR1 SGHDN, CDR2 FVKESK. Unmatched junction bases numbered 5, after V lost 1 base and J lost 3 bases. CDR3 length: 15 amino acids.

V usage is TRBV28 and J usage is TRBJ1-1; D might be TRBD1 (6 bases). This CDR3 region has 16 residues. The V end was cut by 5 bases, the J end by 0 bases, with 16 bases between. Germline V gene lookup returns CDR1 MDHEN and CDR2 SYDVKM. The chain's CDR3 is CASSGLGGLMNTEAFF. Written as DNA, the CDR3 is TGTGCCAGCAGTGGACTAGGGGGTTTGATGAACACTGAAGCTTTCTTT. Drawing the rest from reference TRBV28 and TRBJ1-1, the complete variable domain is DVKVTQSSRYLVKRTGEKVFLECVQDMDHENMFWYRQDPGLGLRLIYFSYDVKMKEKGDIPEGYSVSREKKERFSLILESASTNQTSMYLCASSGLGGLMNTEAFFGQGTRLTVV.

The rearrangement uses TRBV5-1 and TRBJ1-3; D remains unclear. V lost 1 base, J lost 4 bases, and 12 bases lay in between. The length of the CDR3 is 15 residues. The germline V gene has CDR1 SGHRS and CDR2 YFSETQ. The CDR3 DNA follows: TGCGCCAGCAGCTTGTCGTCGGGGAGGGGAAACACCATATATTTT. Protein: CASSLSSGRGNTIYF.

This clone was counted once. The chain links TRBV5-1 to TRBJ1-2, with 10 nucleotides matching TRBD1. This CDR3 has 14 amino acids. Germline assignment: CDR1 SGHRS and CDR2 YFSETQ. The J segment lost 6 bases and the V segment lost 0 bases, leaving 2 bases of the junction unmatched. The CDR3 reads CASSLVGQGDGYTF. Here the CDR3 DNA reads TGCGCCAGCAGCTTGGTTGGACAGGGGGATGGCTACACCTTC. Based on the CDR3 plus reference TRBV5-1 and TRBJ1-2, the full variable domain is KAGVTQTPRYLIKTRGQQVTLSCSPISGHRSVSWYQQTPGQGLQFLFEYFSETQRNKGNFPGRFSGRQFSNSRSEMNVSTLELGDSALYLCASSLVGQGDGYTFGSGTRLTVV.

The V and J genes are TRBV5-1 and TRBJ2-3, with D perhaps matching TRBD2 (5 bases). V was clipped by 4 bases and J by 2 bases, with 14 bases between them. The CDR3 runs 15 residues. The V gene's germline CDR1 is SGHRS and CDR2 YFSETQ. This CDR3 reads CASSRERSNTDTQYF. DNA of the CDR3: TGCGCCAGCAGCCGGGAAAGATCGAACACAGATACGCAGTATTTT. Using reference TRBV5-1 and TRBJ2-3 for the parts outside the CDR3, the full variable domain is KAGVTQTPRYLIKTRGQQVTLSCSPISGHRSVSWYQQTPGQGLQFLFEYFSETQRNKGNFPGRFSGRQFSNSRSEMNVSTLELGDSALYLCASSRERSNTDTQYFGPGTRLTVL.

This clone was recorded once. The J gene is TRBJ1-2, the V gene TRBV7-2; D not certain. Per germline, CDR1 SGHTA and CDR2 FQGNSA. This CDR3 has 14 residues. Trimming pared 3 bases from V and 4 bases from J, leaving 12 bases between. The CDR3 DNA sequence: TGTGCCAGCAGCTTCTACGACTCGGGCTATGGCTACACCTTC. Amino acids: CASSFYDSGYGYTF.

In this sample, this clone turned up once. The chain uses TRBV7-2 and TRBJ1-2, with unresolved D. V was trimmed by 5 bases and J by 5 bases, leaving 12 bases between them. The CDR3 sequence is 13 residues long. The V gene's germline CDR1 is SGHTA and CDR2 FQGNSA. Here the CDR3 reads CASSPREPYGYTF. The DNA of the CDR3 is TGTGCCAGCAGCCCAAGAGAGCCTTATGGCTACACCTTC.

This chain uses TRBV19 with TRBJ2-7; 10 bases line up with TRBD1. This CDR3 is 14 amino acids long. Germline CDR1 LNHDA, CDR2 SQIVND (reference sequence). J gave up 1 base and V 8 bases, and 5 bases lay outside the gene matches. The CDR3 reads CASSRTGGSYEQYF. The CDR3, as DNA: TGTGCCAGTTCTCGGACAGGGGGTTCCTACGAGCAGTACTTC.

This rearrangement joins TRBV14 to TRBJ2-2, with 8 nucleotides matching TRBD2. The CDR3 length is 18 residues. J gave up 1 base and V 1 base, and 8 bases lay outside the gene matches. Germline V gives CDR1 SGHDN, CDR2 FVKESK. DNA for the CDR3: TGTGCCAGCAGCCAAGTCTGGGTAGCGGGAAAGAACACCGGGGAGCTGTTTTTT. Its translation is CASSQVWVAGKNTGELFF.

The gene calls are TRBV2 and TRBJ2-6; tentative D call: TRBD1 (5 bases). The CDR3 contains 17 residues. V gave up 2 bases and J gave up 0 bases, with 11 bases separating them. Per germline, CDR1 SNHLY and CDR2 FYNNEI. The CDR3 DNA is TGTGCCAGCAGTGAAAGTCGACAGATCTCTGGGGCCAACGTCCTGACTTTC. Its protein is CASSESRQISGANVLTF.

This chain links TRBV27 with TRBJ2-3, with TRBD2 identical over 8 bases. The V gene's germline CDR1 is MNHEY and CDR2 SMNVEV (reference sequence). The CDR3 length is 16 residues. V dropped 5 bases and J dropped 0; count of bases not matched to a gene: 7. The CDR3, as DNA: TGTGCCAGCAGTCCCCATCGGACTAGCAGCACAGATACGCAGTATTTT. This sequence encodes CASSPHRTSSTDTQYF.

The chain employs TRBV18 and TRBJ1-4; the D gene is possibly TRBD1 (6 bases). There are 15 residues in the CDR3. V was trimmed by 2 bases and J by 0 bases, leaving 7 bases between them. CDR1 is KGHSH and CDR2 is LQKENI in the germline V gene. The CDR3 nucleotides are TGTGCCAGCTCACCAGGACAGACAACTAATGAAAAACTGTTTTTT. It codes for CASSPGQTTNEKLFF.

This sequence joins TRBV28 and TRBJ2-3; 8 bases line up with TRBD1. The germline gives CDR1 MDHEN, CDR2 SYDVKM. V gave up 4 bases and J gave up 6 bases; unmatched junction bases: 12. The length of the CDR3 is 16 residues. This CDR3 reads CASSSPGGEKLDTQYF. DNA of the CDR3: TGTGCCAGCAGTTCCCCAGGGGGCGAGAAATTGGATACGCAGTATTTT.

Written as DNA, the CDR3 is TGTGCCAGCAGTTTAATAGGGGCTAGCAATCAGCCCCAGCATTTT. This gives the protein CASSLIGASNQPQHF. The chain couples TRBV27 to TRBJ1-5, with D possibly TRBD1 on 5 matching bases. Trimming pared 2 bases from V and 0 bases from J, leaving 8 bases between. The CDR3 has 15 residues. Germline V CDR1 and CDR2: MNHEY, SMNVEV (reference sequence).

V gene TRBV5-4 combines with J gene TRBJ2-1; 9 bases agree with TRBD2. The CDR3 spans 16 residues. Germline trimming cut 4 bases from V and 0 bases from J; bases unmatched to any gene: 5. CDR1 is SGHNT and CDR2 is YYREEE in the germline V gene (reference sequence). The CDR3 DNA is TGTGCCAGCAGCGACACAGCGGGAGGCTCCTACAATGAGCAGTTCTTC. Its protein is CASSDTAGGSYNEQFF.

This chain joins TRBV28 and TRBJ1-4; D remains ambiguous. Germline V gene lookup returns CDR1 MDHEN and CDR2 SYDVKM. The CDR3 covers 15 residues. With 7 bases removed from V and 1 base from J, the gap between germline ends came to 13 bases. The CDR3, as DNA: TGTGCCAGCAAAACCGCAGGACTAACTAATGAAAAACTGTTTTTT. This codes for CASKTAGLTNEKLFF. Drawing the rest from reference TRBV28 and TRBJ1-4, the complete variable domain is DVKVTQSSRYLVKRTGEKVFLECVQDMDHENMFWYRQDPGLGLRLIYFSYDVKMKEKGDIPEGYSVSREKKERFSLILESASTNQTSMYLCASKTAGLTNEKLFFGSGTQLSVL.

The rearrangement links TRBV20-1 to TRBJ1-5; 7 bases are shared with TRBD1. Germline V gene data show CDR1 as DFQATT and CDR2 as SNEGSKA (reference sequence). V was pared by 4 bases and J by 0 bases, with 3 bases of the junction left unmatched. This CDR3 contains 14 residues. CDR3 in DNA: TGCAGTGCTATTGACAGGGTTAGCAATCAGCCCCAGCATTTT. It translates to CSAIDRVSNQPQHF.